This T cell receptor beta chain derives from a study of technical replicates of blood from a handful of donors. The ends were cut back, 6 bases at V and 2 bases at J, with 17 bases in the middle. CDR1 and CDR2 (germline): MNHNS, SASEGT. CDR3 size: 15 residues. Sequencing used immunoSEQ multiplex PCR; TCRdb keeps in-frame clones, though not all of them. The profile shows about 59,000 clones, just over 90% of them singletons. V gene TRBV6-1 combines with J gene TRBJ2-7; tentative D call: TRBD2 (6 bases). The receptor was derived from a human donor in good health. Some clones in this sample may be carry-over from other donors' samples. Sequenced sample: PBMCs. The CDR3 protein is CASRNIAVGPYEQYF. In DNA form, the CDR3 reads TGTGCCAGCAGAAATATAGCGGTAGGACCCTACGAGCAGTACTTC.